A single count supports the clone carrying this T cell receptor (beta chain). As yet, its antigen is unknown. This record belongs to a study of shared clonotypes between healthy human individuals. Across the study: Plates per donor: three CD4 naive, three CD4 memory, two CD8 naive, one CD8 memory.

Germline V gene lookup returns CDR1 SNHLY and CDR2 FYNNEI. This CDR3 has 13 residues. Germline trimming cut 6 bases from V and 8 bases from J; bases unmatched to any gene: 7. The data were produced by immunoSEQ multiplex PCR, yet TCRdb's version contains in-frame clones alone and is incomplete. This sample carries 2 million to 2.5 million clones, 90% to 97% of them seen once, and the ten largest clones take roughly 0.13%. The study's findings and limits: Sampling was confined to blood; repertoires within tissues likely differ.

The clonotype originates from a man between 18 and 29 years old in good health. The sample consisted of naive CD4+ T cells sorted from blood. Subset here: CD45RA+ positively selected. The V and J genes are TRBV2 and TRBJ1-2; TRBD1 matches 9 bases. CDR3 amino acids: CASRSTGGWGYTF. The CDR3, as DNA: TGTGCCAGCAGATCCACAGGGGGCTGGGGCTACACCTTC.